This TCR beta chain was retrieved from a study of T and B cells in COVID-19 patients. TRB rearrangements were amplified by multiplex PCR with BIOMED2 TRB-A/B primers. TCRdb re-derived calls from the multiplex PCR reads in MiXCR, one entry per CDR3 protein. The sample yields about 3,200 distinct CDR3 sequences, around 24% seen once. TRB was amplified from around 250-500 ng of blood genomic DNA. Germline CDR1 is MNHEY and CDR2 is SVGAGI. V lost 11 bases and J 6 bases, leaving 14 bases between the germline ends. This CDR3 has 13 residues. Sample share makes this clonotype medium-sized. Sequenced: blood. This receptor was taken from a human donor with active COVID-19. The chain carries TRBV6-5 and TRBJ1-6, with D perhaps matching TRBD1 (5 bases). The CDR3 sequence is CAAKTGLNSPLHF. As DNA, the CDR3 is TGTGCCGCCAAGACGGGACTTAATTCACCCCTCCACTTT.